The entry below gives a single T cell receptor (beta chain) sequence along with its context. The data originate from a study of blood T cell repertoires in COVID-19. Overall study context: Specimens from acute and convalescent COVID-19 originated in the United States, Italy and Spain. From T cells, B-cell-depleted T cells, or PBMCs came the material, which was cDNA or gDNA.

In the source study's methods: Amplification of reference gene primers was used by the study to estimate nucleated cell counts. Clones were read by immunoSEQ multiplex PCR, and TCRdb kept only the in-frame ones, dropping some. V and J calls and clone size are those listed in that table; D and trimming were worked out from the DNA. The table records about 250,000 clones, around nine tenths of them present only once. The trim removed 3 bases at V and 6 bases at J, leaving 7 bases unmatched. CDR1 SQVTM and CDR2 ANQGSEA come from the germline V gene. The CDR3 consists of 16 residues. The origin of this receptor is a middle-aged woman who had recovered from COVID-19. The sequencing input was peripheral blood. V gene TRBV29-1 combines with J gene TRBJ2-1; 14 bases fit TRBD2. The CDR3, as DNA: TGCAGCGTTGATGGAGGGACTAGCGGGAGTTTCAATGAGCAGTTCTTC. Translated, it gives CSVDGGTSGSFNEQFF.